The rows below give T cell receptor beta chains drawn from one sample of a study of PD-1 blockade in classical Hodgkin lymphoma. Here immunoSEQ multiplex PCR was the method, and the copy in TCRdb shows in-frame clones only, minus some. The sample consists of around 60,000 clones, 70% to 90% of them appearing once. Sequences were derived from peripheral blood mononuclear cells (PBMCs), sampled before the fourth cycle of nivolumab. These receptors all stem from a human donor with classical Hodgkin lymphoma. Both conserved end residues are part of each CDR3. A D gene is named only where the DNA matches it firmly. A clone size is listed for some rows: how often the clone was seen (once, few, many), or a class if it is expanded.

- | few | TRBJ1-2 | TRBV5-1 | TGCGCCAGCAGCTTGCGGCAGGGAGGGGGCTATGGCTACACCTTC | CASSLRQGGGYGYTF
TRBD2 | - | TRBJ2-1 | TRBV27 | TGTGCCAGTAATCCGGGACTAGCGGGGTACAATGAGCAGTTCTTC | CASNPGLAGYNEQFF
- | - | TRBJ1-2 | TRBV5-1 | TGCGCCAGCAGCTTGAACGGCAGAACCGGTCCGGGGGATCTATATGGCTACACCTTC | CASSLNGRTGPGDLYGYTF
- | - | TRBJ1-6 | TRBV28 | TGTGCCAGCTCCGACCCAGGGAGTAATTCACCCCTCCACTTT | CASSDPGSNSPLHF
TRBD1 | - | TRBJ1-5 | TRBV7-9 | TGTGCCAGCAGCTTCGAAGGACAGGCGGGCGGTCAGCCCCAGCATTTT | CASSFEGQAGGQPQHF
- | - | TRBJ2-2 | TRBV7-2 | TGTGCCAGCAGCTTTATAGCCCTCGCGAACACCGGGGAGCTGTTTTTT | CASSFIALANTGELFF
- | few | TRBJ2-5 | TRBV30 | TGTGCCTGGAGTGGGGTAGGACGGTACCAAGAGACCCAGTACTTC | CAWSGVGRYQETQYF
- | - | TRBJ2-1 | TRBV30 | TGTGCCTGGAGTGCCGGGGAACTTGAGCAGTTCTTC | CAWSAGELEQFF
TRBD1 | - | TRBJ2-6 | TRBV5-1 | TGCGCCAGCAGCTCCGACAGGGGAGGTGGGGCCAACGTCCTGACTTTC | CASSSDRGGGANVLTF
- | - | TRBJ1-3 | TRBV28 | TGTGCCAGCAGTCCGCCGGGGCTGGAGGGAAACACCATATATTTT | CASSPPGLEGNTIYF
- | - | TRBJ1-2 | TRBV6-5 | TGTGCCAGCAGTTACTCACGGACAAACTATGGCTACACCTTC | CASSYSRTNYGYTF
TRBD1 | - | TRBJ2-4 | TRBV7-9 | TGTGCCAGCAGCTTAGCGGCGGGACAGGTAGCCAAAAACATTCAGTACTTC | CASSLAAGQVAKNIQYF